Below, 10 T cell receptor beta chains from the same sample are listed, as sequenced in a study of blood T cell repertoires in COVID-19. Some clones are missing from TCRdb's copy, which holds only in-frame ones; the method was immunoSEQ multiplex PCR. The top ten hold more than 25% of the sample, which has 20,000 to 30,000 clones, roughly 86% seen once. The material sequenced was peripheral blood. The receptors shown here come from a human donor with active COVID-19. The donor label of this sample is uncertain.

The V call is TRBV4-1, the J call TRBJ1-4; a possible D gene is TRBD1 (5 bases). V was clipped by 2 bases and J by 2 bases, with 12 bases between them. Germline lookup yields CDR1 MGHRA and CDR2 YSYEKL. This CDR3 contains 16 residues. Here the CDR3 reads CASSQRGKGTNEKLFF. CDR3 nucleotide sequence: TGCGCCAGCAGCCAAAGGGGAAAGGGCACTAATGAAAAACTGTTTTTT.

The chain links TRBV27 to TRBJ1-2; D possibly corresponds to TRBD1 (5 bases). Deletions cut 6 bases from V and 4 bases from J, with 15 bases between. Germline V gene data show CDR1 as MNHEY and CDR2 as SMNVEV (reference sequence). CDR3 length: 14 amino acids. The CDR3 loop reads CASSLGGGGYGYTF. CDR3 sequence (DNA): TGTGCCAGCAGCCTAGGTGGGGGGGGCTATGGCTACACCTTC.

The chain employs TRBV7-9 and TRBJ2-7; 11 bases fit TRBD2. Germline assignment: CDR1 SEHNR and CDR2 FQNEAQ (reference sequence). V lost 7 bases and J lost 5; bases outside the gene matches: 10. The CDR3 loop spans 15 amino acids. The CDR3 bases are TGTGCCAGCAACCTGGGACTAGCGGAAATCCACGAGCAGTACTTC. It codes for CASNLGLAEIHEQYF.

This clone was picked up one time. The V call is TRBV6-2 or TRBV6-3, the J call TRBJ2-5; 7 positions match TRBD1. V dropped 4 bases and J dropped 1; count of bases not matched to a gene: 12. Germline V gene data show CDR1 as MNHEY and CDR2 as SVGEGT. The CDR3 runs to 17 residues. The CDR3 coding sequence is TGTGCCAGCAGTTCCCTCGCCCGGGACAGATCCCAAGAGACCCAGTACTTC. Translating gives CASSSLARDRSQETQYF.

This clone came up a few times. The rearrangement uses TRBV11-2 and TRBJ2-7, with 9 positions matching TRBD2. V was clipped by 7 bases and J by 6 bases; unmatched bases: 13. The germline V gene has CDR1 SGHAT and CDR2 FQNNGV. The CDR3 extends over 15 amino acids. CDR3 DNA sequence: TGTGCCAGCACCCAACCCGGGACTAGCTTCCCCGAGCAGTACTTC. It yields the protein CASTQPGTSFPEQYF.

The chain is built from TRBV15 and TRBJ1-2; no firm D call. Germline V CDR1 and CDR2: LNHNV, YYDKDF (reference sequence). The V gene lost 3 bases and the J gene lost 6 bases, with 8 bases spanning the gap. The CDR3 is 12 residues long. CDR3 loop: CATSSHTDGYTF. The CDR3, as DNA: TGTGCCACCAGCAGTCATACGGATGGCTACACCTTC.

The V and J genes are TRBV5-4 and TRBJ2-5; 9 bases are a match to TRBD2. The germline V gene has CDR1 SGHNT and CDR2 YYREEE (reference sequence). V dropped 0 bases and J dropped 0; count of bases not matched to a gene: 6. The CDR3 is 17 residues long. In DNA form, the CDR3 reads TGTGCCAGCAGCTTGGGTTCTAGCGGGACCTACCAAGAGACCCAGTACTTC. This codes for CASSLGSSGTYQETQYF.

This clone was seen a single time. The CDR3 loop is CASSGGSGHYYNSPLHF. The CDR3 DNA reads as TGTGCCAGCAGTGGAGGATCGGGACACTACTATAATTCACCCCTCCACTTT. This rearrangement joins TRBV25-1 to TRBJ1-6; the D gene is possibly TRBD1 (6 bases). This CDR3 is built from 17 residues. Trimming cost V 4 bases and J 3 bases, with 16 bases left between them. Per the germline V gene, CDR1 is MGHDK and CDR2 is SYGVNS.

The chain has TRBV28 and TRBJ2-7, with 12 nucleotides matching TRBD1. This CDR3 has 17 residues. The germline V gene has CDR1 MDHEN and CDR2 SYDVKM. V lost 6 bases and J lost 0; bases outside the gene matches: 9. The CDR3 DNA sequence: TGTGCCAGCAGGAACACGCAGGGACAGGGGGCCTCCTACGAGCAGTACTTC. It is translated as CASRNTQGQGASYEQYF.

This clone occurred a few times. V gene TRBV5-4 combines with J gene TRBJ2-2, with 9 bases fitting TRBD1. CDR1 and CDR2 (germline): SGHNT, YYREEE (reference sequence). V shed 4 bases and J 0 bases; nucleotides not matched to a gene: 10. This CDR3 has 18 amino acids. CDR3 sequence reads: CASSTQQGAKANTGELFF. CDR3 nucleotides: TGTGCCAGCAGCACCCAACAGGGGGCGAAGGCGAACACCGGGGAGCTGTTTTTT.